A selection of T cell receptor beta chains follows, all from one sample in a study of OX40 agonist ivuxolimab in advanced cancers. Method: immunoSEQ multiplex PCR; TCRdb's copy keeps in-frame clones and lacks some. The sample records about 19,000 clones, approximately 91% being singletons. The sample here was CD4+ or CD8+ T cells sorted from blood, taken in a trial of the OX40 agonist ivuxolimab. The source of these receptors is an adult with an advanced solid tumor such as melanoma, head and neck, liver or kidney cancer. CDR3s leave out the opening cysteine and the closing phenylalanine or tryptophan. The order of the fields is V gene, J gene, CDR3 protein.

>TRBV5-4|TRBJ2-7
ASSFQEWNEQY
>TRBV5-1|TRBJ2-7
ASSSLTGGRYEQY
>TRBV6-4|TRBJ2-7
ASTRGRGPYEQY
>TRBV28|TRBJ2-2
ASSFRGRTGELF
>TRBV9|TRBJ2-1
ASSDTGRGYNEQF
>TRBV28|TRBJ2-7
ASTVAGGPVETYEQY
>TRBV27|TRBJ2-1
ASTVLAGAYNEQF
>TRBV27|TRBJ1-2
ASSLLGAPWAGYT
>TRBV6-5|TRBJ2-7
ASSLGGSYEQY
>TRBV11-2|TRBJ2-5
ASSLYSTGIVETQY
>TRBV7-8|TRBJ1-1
ASSLAGFGEAF
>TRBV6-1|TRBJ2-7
ASSEPGRRADEQY
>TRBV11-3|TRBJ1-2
ASSLDPNRNGYT
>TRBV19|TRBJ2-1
ASNLAGSSYNEQF
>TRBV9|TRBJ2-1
ASSVSGSFYNEQF
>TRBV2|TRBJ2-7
ASSATSSYEQY
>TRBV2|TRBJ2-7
ASSESPSYEQY
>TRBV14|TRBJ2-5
ASSHRGGATQY
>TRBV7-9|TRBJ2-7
ASSLGGGGYEQY
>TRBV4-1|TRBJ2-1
ASSHTLGGNEQF
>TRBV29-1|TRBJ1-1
SAVGRGFPEAF
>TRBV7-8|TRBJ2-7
ASSLAGTASYEQY
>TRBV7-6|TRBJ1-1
ASSFDRGGMNTEAF
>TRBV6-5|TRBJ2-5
ASSYSKWEEQY
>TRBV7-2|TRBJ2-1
ASSLEGAGDWEQF
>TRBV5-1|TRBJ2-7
ASSPAGGASASYEQY
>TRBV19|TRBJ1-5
ASSIGTENQPQH
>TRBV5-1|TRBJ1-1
ASSLESGNTEAF
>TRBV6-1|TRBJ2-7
ASSVTGIPYGEQY
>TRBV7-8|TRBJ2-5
ASKLGAGGIQETQY
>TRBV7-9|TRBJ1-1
ASSQGGLNTEAF
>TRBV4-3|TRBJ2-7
ASSHDTGASSEQY
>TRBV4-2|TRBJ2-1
ASSQGTSGISYNEQF
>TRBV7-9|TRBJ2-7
ASSQLGGRGYEQY
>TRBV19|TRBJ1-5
AVAGVEDQPQH
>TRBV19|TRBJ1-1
ASSLYHRAMNTEAF
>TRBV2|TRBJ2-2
ASMMDGGHGELF
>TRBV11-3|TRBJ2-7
ASSDRRAYEQY
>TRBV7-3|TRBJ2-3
ASSLRLAGDTQY
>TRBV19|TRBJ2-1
ASSISGGNEQF
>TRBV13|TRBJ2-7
ASSLGLAGSNEQY
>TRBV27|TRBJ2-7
ASSPGTYAYEQY
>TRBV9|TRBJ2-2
ASSGTGANTGELF
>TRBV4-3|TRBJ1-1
ASSPGVTVTNTEAF
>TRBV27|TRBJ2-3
ASSFSRTDTDTQY
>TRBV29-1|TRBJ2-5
SVESWQGRSETQY
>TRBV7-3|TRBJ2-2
ASSSLASGELF
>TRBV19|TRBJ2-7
ASSIFGSGYEQY
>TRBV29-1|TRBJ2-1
SDRDVASNEQF
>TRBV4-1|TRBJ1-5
ASSQEHRSNQPQH
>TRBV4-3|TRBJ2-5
ASSQADGGTQY
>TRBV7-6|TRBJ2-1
ASSPLAGNEQF
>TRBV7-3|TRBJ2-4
ASSLGGDKNIQY
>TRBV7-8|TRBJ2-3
ASSFLDPDTQY
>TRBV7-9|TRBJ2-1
ASSPRLGEQF
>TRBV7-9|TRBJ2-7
ASSFPASYEQY
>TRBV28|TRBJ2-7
ASRAQVSHSYEQY
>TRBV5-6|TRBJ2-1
ASSPGLTIWDEQF